This TCR beta chain was recorded in a study of blood T cell repertoires in COVID-19. At the level of the study: Some COVID-19 samples were acute and others convalescent; all came from the United States, Italy and Spain. PBMCs, B-cell-depleted T cells, or T cells provided the cDNA or gDNA that made up the material.

In the original processing: From reference gene primer amplification, estimates of nucleated cell counts were derived. Using immunoSEQ multiplex PCR, the repertoire was profiled, and TCRdb retains in-frame clones only, with some absent. The DNA was the basis for D and trimming; V, J and clone size are from that table. The sample carries about 150,000 clones, approximately 84% recorded once. CDR1 and CDR2 from the germline V gene are MNHNS and SASEGT. V lost 3 bases and J lost 0, with 5 bases in between. This CDR3 spans 14 amino acids. The table lists this clone with a few counts. The clonotype comes from a man in his sixties or seventies with acute or convalescent COVID-19. Sequencing used peripheral blood. V gene TRBV6-1 combines with J gene TRBJ1-4, with D unresolved. CDR3 residues: CASSDRATNEKLFF. The CDR3 DNA reads TGTGCCAGCAGTGATCGTGCAACTAATGAAAAACTGTTTTTT.